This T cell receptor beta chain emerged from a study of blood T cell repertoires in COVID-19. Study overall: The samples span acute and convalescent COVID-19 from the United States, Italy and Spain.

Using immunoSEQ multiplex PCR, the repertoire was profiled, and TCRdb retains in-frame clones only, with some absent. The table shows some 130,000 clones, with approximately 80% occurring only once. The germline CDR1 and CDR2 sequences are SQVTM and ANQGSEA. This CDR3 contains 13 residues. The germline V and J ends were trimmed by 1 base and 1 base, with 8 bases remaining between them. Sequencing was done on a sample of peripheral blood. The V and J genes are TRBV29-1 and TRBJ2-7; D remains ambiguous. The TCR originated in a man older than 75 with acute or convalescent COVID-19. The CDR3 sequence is CSVEVAESYEQYF. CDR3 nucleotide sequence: TGCAGCGTTGAAGTGGCGGAATCCTACGAGCAGTACTTC.